This entry concerns a single TCR beta chain. The data belong to a study of monozygotic twins with inflammatory bowel disease. Eight separate reactions for every sample produced the cDNA. TCRdb reprocessed the 5' RACE reads and stores each CDR3 protein as one record, lacking DNA. The record lists 300,000 to 400,000 distinct CDR3 sequences, of which the ten most abundant hold under 2.5%. Germline V lookup: CDR1 MDHEN, CDR2 SYDVKM. The CDR3 loop spans 18 amino acids. The specimen was blood. This receptor was obtained from a human donor with ulcerative colitis or Crohn's disease, or a healthy co-twin of an affected twin (not recorded which). The J gene is TRBJ2-6, the V gene TRBV28; TCRdb's D call, TRBD1, is unchecked because there is no DNA. CDR3 loop: CASSFMETAISGANVLTF.